Shown below are 28 T cell receptor beta chains from a single sample sequenced in a study of regulatory T cells in long-lasting Graves disease. Time point indicated: persistent/refractory GD, antithyroid drugs over 5 years with positive TRAb. With RNA extracted from PBMCs as input, the TCR library was made. Building the TCR beta libraries relied on iRepertoire HTBI primers, and CDR3 regions underwent Arm-PCR. TCRdb re-analysed the multiplex PCR reads in MiXCR, keeping a single row per CDR3 protein. The sample records about 660,000 distinct CDR3 sequences, 25% to 35% being singletons. This specimen was peripheral blood mononuclear cells (PBMCs), taken when the disease was refractory, from a patient treated with antithyroid drugs. The receptors shown here come from a female donor with Graves disease.

The chain employs TRBV30 and TRBJ2-1, with 8 nucleotides matching TRBD2. J gave up 0 bases and V 4 bases, and 2 bases lay outside the gene matches. CDR3 length: 14 amino acids. Looked up from germline, CDR1 is GTSNPN and CDR2 is SVGIG (reference sequence). CDR3: CAWNSGTSYNEQFF. The CDR3 DNA is TGTGCCTGGAATAGCGGGACCTCCTACAATGAGCAGTTCTTC.

The J gene is TRBJ2-7, the V gene TRBV5-1; no reliable D call. Between the trimmed V and J ends, which lost 1 base and 4 bases, there was a span of 6 bases. CDR3 length equals 12 residues. Germline lookup yields CDR1 SGHRS and CDR2 YFSETQ. The DNA for the CDR3 is TGCGCCAGCAGCTTGACAGAGTACGAGCAGTACTTC. This translates into CASSLTEYEQYF.

This chain joins TRBV29-1 and TRBJ1-1; perhaps TRBD1 as D (5 bases). V shed 1 base and J shed 1 base, with 7 bases lying between them. Germline lookup yields CDR1 SQVTM and CDR2 ANQGSEA. The CDR3 is made up of 13 amino acids. The CDR3 sequence: CSVEGQGNTEAFF. The CDR3, as DNA: TGCAGCGTTGAAGGGCAGGGGAACACTGAAGCTTTCTTT.

V gene TRBV6-9 combines with J gene TRBJ1-2; D is perhaps TRBD1 (5 bases). Trimming left V 3 bases short and J 7 bases short, with 18 bases between. The CDR3 extends over 15 amino acids. CDR1 is MNHGY, CDR2 SVAAGI, per germline. The CDR3 here is CASSYVDGAAGGYTF. The CDR3, as DNA: TGTGCCAGCAGTTACGTCGACGGGGCCGCCGGTGGCTACACCTTC.

With respect to this clonotype: Given a far larger clone just one base away, this is likely a sequencing read error. J is TRBJ1-2 and V is TRBV2, with 9 bases fitting TRBD1. The CDR3 has 14 amino acids. In germline, CDR1 is SNHLY, CDR2 FYNNEI. The chain's CDR3 is CVSSETGGGYGYTF. The CDR3, as DNA: TGTGTCAGCAGTGAAACAGGGGGCGGGTATGGCTACACCTTC.

This sequence joins TRBV5-1 and TRBJ1-2; D unclear. This CDR3 spans 11 amino acids. Trimming stripped 5 bases from V and 4 bases from J, with 6 bases between. CDR1 and CDR2 (germline): SGHRS, YFSETQ. CDR3 residues: CASREGYGYTF. The CDR3 DNA reads as TGCGCCAGCAGGGAAGGCTATGGCTACACCTTC.

This clonotype was found many times. V gene TRBV11-2 combines with J gene TRBJ2-7; D unclear. Germline CDR1 reads SGHAT; CDR2 reads FQNNGV. The CDR3 extends over 11 amino acids. Trimming removed 6 bases from V and 4 bases from J, with 7 bases in between. The CDR3 spells CASSDGYEQYF. Here the CDR3 DNA reads TGTGCCAGCAGTGACGGGTACGAGCAGTACTTC. The variable domain in full, completed from reference TRBV11-2 and TRBJ2-7, reads EAGVAQSPRYKIIEKRQSVAFWCNPISGHATLYWYQQILGQGPKLLIQFQNNGVVDDSQLPKDRFSAERLKGVDSTLKIQPAKLEDSAVYLCASSDGYEQYFGPGTRLTVT.

This chain links TRBV6-1 with TRBJ2-7; D is unclear. Germline values: CDR1 MNHNS, CDR2 SASEGT. The length of the CDR3 is 14 residues. The V and J ends lost 6 bases and 1 base respectively, with 13 bases between them. The CDR3 DNA is TGTGCCAGCAGCCCGAAGGTGGCGTCCTACGAGCAGTACTTC. This sequence encodes CASSPKVASYEQYF.

This clonotype was seen ten or more times. This chain connects TRBV27 to TRBJ1-2; the match to TRBD1 covers 8 bases. CDR1 and CDR2 from the germline V gene are MNHEY and SMNVEV (reference sequence). This CDR3 region has 13 residues. Unmatched junction bases numbered 5, after V lost 5 bases and J lost 6 bases. The CDR3 here is CASSTDRVDGYTF. CDR3 nucleotides: TGTGCCAGCAGTACGGACAGGGTGGATGGCTACACCTTC.

This sequence joins TRBV28 and TRBJ1-2, with 10 nucleotides matching TRBD1. The CDR3 runs to 17 residues. The V gene's germline CDR1 is MDHEN and CDR2 SYDVKM. Germline trimming cut 5 bases from V and 4 bases from J; bases unmatched to any gene: 13. CDR3 in amino acids: CASSTGQGVSVGYGYTF. CDR3 nucleotide sequence: TGTGCCAGCAGTACCGGACAGGGGGTTAGTGTGGGCTATGGCTACACCTTC.

In this sample, this clonotype turned up a few times. This rearrangement joins TRBV28 to TRBJ1-5, with a tentative D call TRBD1 (5 bases). V was cut by 5 bases and J by 6 bases, with 8 bases left in between. The V gene's germline CDR1 is MDHEN and CDR2 SYDVKM. CDR3 length: 12 residues. CDR3 nucleotides: TGTGCCAGCAGTCGGGGACGTCAGCCCCAGCATTTT. Protein sequence: CASSRGRQPQHF.

This clonotype appeared a few times. The chain employs TRBV11-2 and TRBJ1-1, with 8 positions matching TRBD1. From germline, CDR1 is SGHAT and CDR2 FQNNGV. The V and J ends lost 4 bases and 2 bases, in that order; junction bases with no gene match: 6. This CDR3 has 15 amino acids. The DNA for the CDR3 is TGTGCCAGCAGCTCAGGGACAGGTTTTAACACTGAAGCTTTCTTT. It encodes CASSSGTGFNTEAFF. The full variable domain, with the rest looked up from reference TRBV11-2 and TRBJ1-1, is EAGVAQSPRYKIIEKRQSVAFWCNPISGHATLYWYQQILGQGPKLLIQFQNNGVVDDSQLPKDRFSAERLKGVDSTLKIQPAKLEDSAVYLCASSSGTGFNTEAFFGQGTRLTVV.

This chain joins TRBV27 and TRBJ1-1; no reliable D call. CDR1 and CDR2 from the germline V gene are MNHEY and SMNVEV (reference sequence). This CDR3 region has 16 residues. The germline V and J ends were trimmed by 1 base and 4 bases, with 16 bases remaining between them. The CDR3 sequence is CASSLYRARWGTEAFF. CDR3 bases: TGTGCCAGCAGTTTATATCGGGCGCGGTGGGGCACTGAAGCTTTCTTT.

CDR3 amino acids: CASHLGQGARVGQPQHF. CDR3 DNA: TGTGCCAGTCACCTGGGGCAGGGGGCGCGAGTCGGTCAGCCCCAGCATTTT. The chain joins TRBV6-2 or TRBV6-3 to TRBJ1-5; 8 bases fit TRBD1. Germline V gives CDR1 MNHEY, CDR2 SVGEGT. The CDR3 is 17 amino acids. The trim removed 9 bases at V and 6 bases at J, leaving 19 bases unmatched.

The chain is built from TRBV29-1 and TRBJ1-2; no clear D gene. The germline V and J ends were trimmed by 4 bases and 5 bases, with 23 bases remaining between them. Looked up from germline, CDR1 is SQVTM and CDR2 is ANQGSEA. This CDR3 contains 16 residues. CDR3 region: CSVVGLGSGFYYGYTF. The CDR3, as DNA: TGCAGCGTTGTAGGGTTGGGGTCCGGCTTCTATTATGGCTACACCTTC.

This clonotype was picked up many times. The chain uses TRBV12-3 or TRBV12-4 and TRBJ1-1, with D possibly being TRBD1 (5 bases). The CDR3 contains 14 residues. Trimming took 6 bases from V and 4 from J, leaving 15 bases between them. The CDR3 DNA is TGTGCCAGCAGAGCCCCGCGAGGGGTCACTGAAGCTTTCTTT. Amino acids: CASRAPRGVTEAFF.

The CDR3 here is CASSQDGREQYF. The CDR3 coding sequence is TGCGCCAGCAGCCAAGATGGCCGCGAGCAGTACTTC. The J gene is TRBJ2-7, the V gene TRBV4-1; D is uncertain. Per the germline V gene, CDR1 is MGHRA and CDR2 is YSYEKL. Trimming pared 0 bases from V and 6 bases from J, leaving 6 bases between. CDR3 length equals 12 residues.

This clonotype was counted between two and nine times. This chain joins TRBV6-1 and TRBJ1-1; TRBD1 might be the D (5 bases). From germline, CDR1 is MNHNS and CDR2 SASEGT. The ends were cut back, 8 bases at V and 0 bases at J, with 19 bases in the middle. The CDR3 runs 16 residues. This CDR3 is CASHSMRQFMNTEAFF. The CDR3 nucleotides are TGTGCCAGCCACAGTATGAGACAGTTCATGAACACTGAAGCTTTCTTT.

This chain connects TRBV12-3 or TRBV12-4 to TRBJ2-3, with 8 bases lining up with TRBD2. The CDR3 loop spans 14 amino acids. After removal of 1 base from V and 4 bases from J, the junction contained 1 base not matched to a gene. CDR3 DNA sequence: TGTGCCAGCAGTTTAGGCGGGAGGTCAGATACGCAGTATTTT. It is translated as CASSLGGRSDTQYF.

A few counts support this clonotype. The J gene is TRBJ2-7, the V gene TRBV5-1, with 9 bases lining up with TRBD1. Germline V gene data show CDR1 as SGHRS and CDR2 as YFSETQ. Losses at the gene ends were 0 bases for V and 6 bases for J; bases not matched to a gene: 7. The CDR3 covers 15 residues. CDR3 amino acids: CASSLASTGGGEQYF. DNA of the CDR3: TGCGCCAGCAGCTTGGCCTCGACAGGGGGAGGCGAGCAGTACTTC.

The V call is TRBV24-1, the J call TRBJ2-1; 11 bases are shared with TRBD2. Unmatched junction bases numbered 15, after V lost 4 bases and J lost 8 bases. Germline CDR1 is KGHDR and CDR2 is SFDVKD. This CDR3 region has 18 residues. CDR3 DNA: TGTGCCACCAGTGACGGAACTAGCGGGAGTGTTTTCGGCCATGAGCAGTTCTTC. It translates to CATSDGTSGSVFGHEQFF.

V gene TRBV10-3 combines with J gene TRBJ1-1, with 8 bases fitting TRBD1. Germline trimming cut 7 bases from V and 0 bases from J; bases unmatched to any gene: 4. Germline loops: CDR1 ENHRY, CDR2 SYGVKD. The CDR3 covers 14 residues. CDR3 sequence: CAINGQGLNTEAFF. Written as DNA, the CDR3 is TGTGCCATCAACGGACAGGGTCTGAACACTGAAGCTTTCTTT.

The chain is built from TRBV15 and TRBJ2-1; 13 nucleotides line up with TRBD2. The germline V gene has CDR1 LNHNV and CDR2 YYDKDF (reference sequence). The CDR3 is made up of 20 amino acids. After removal of 0 bases from V and 9 bases from J, the junction contained 17 bases not matched to a gene. CDR3 DNA sequence: TGTGCCACCAGCAGAGATGGAGGGACTAGCGGGAACGTCAGGTGGGCTGAGCAGTTCTTC. Translating gives CATSRDGGTSGNVRWAEQFF.

In its sample, this clonotype was seen many times. The V and J genes are TRBV15 and TRBJ1-2; D perhaps matches TRBD1 (6 bases). This CDR3 is 16 amino acids long. Looked up from germline, CDR1 is LNHNV and CDR2 is YYDKDF (reference sequence). Deletions cut 0 bases from V and 2 bases from J, with 13 bases between. The CDR3 bases are TGTGCCACCAGCAGAGATCGGGCGGGGGCGAACTATGGCTACACCTTC. Its translation: CATSRDRAGANYGYTF.

The rearrangement joins TRBV20-1 to TRBJ1-6, with D unclear. Germline loops: CDR1 DFQATT, CDR2 SNEGSKA (reference sequence). The V end lost 3 bases, the J end lost 0 bases, and 6 bases lay between the germline ends. This CDR3 has 14 amino acids. In DNA, the CDR3 is TGCAGTGCTAGGGTCAGCTCCTATAATTCACCCCTCCACTTT. This gives the protein CSARVSSYNSPLHF.

This clonotype was counted many times. This chain uses TRBV5-4 with TRBJ1-2; 8 nucleotides match TRBD1. The CDR3 sequence is 14 residues long. In germline, CDR1 is SGHNT, CDR2 YYREEE (reference sequence). After removal of 0 bases from V and 5 bases from J, the junction contained 3 bases not matched to a gene. The DNA of the CDR3 is TGTGCCAGCAGCTTGGGACAGGGGCGGTATGGCTACACCTTC. This codes for CASSLGQGRYGYTF.

The sample holds many counts of this clonotype. The chain combines TRBV6-2 or TRBV6-3 with TRBJ1-6; TRBD1 aligns across 8 bases. V gave up 2 bases and J gave up 5 bases; unmatched junction bases: 8. In germline, CDR1 is MNHEY, CDR2 SVGEGT. This CDR3 spans 17 amino acids. The CDR3 DNA reads TGTGCCAGCAGTTACGGACAGGGAGTTGGAGATAATTCACCCCTCCACTTT. This gives the protein CASSYGQGVGDNSPLHF.

The chain recombines TRBV29-1 with TRBJ1-1, with D uncertain. The V gene lost 4 bases and the J gene lost 4 bases, with 10 bases spanning the gap. The CDR3 spans 12 residues. Germline-derived CDR1 and CDR2 are SQVTM and ANQGSEA. The CDR3 here is CSVAGSITEAFF. The CDR3 coding sequence is TGCAGCGTTGCTGGGTCGATCACTGAAGCTTTCTTT.